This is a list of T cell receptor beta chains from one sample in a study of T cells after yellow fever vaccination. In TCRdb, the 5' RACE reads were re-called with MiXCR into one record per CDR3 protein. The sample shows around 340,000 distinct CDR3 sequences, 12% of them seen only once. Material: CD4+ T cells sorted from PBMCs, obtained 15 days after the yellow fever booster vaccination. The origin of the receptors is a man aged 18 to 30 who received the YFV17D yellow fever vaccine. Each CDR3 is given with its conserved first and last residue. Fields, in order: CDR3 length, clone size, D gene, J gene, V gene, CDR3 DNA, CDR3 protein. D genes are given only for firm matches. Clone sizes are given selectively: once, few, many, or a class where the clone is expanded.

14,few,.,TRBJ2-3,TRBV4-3,TGCGCCAGCAGCCAAGAATGGAGGCCAGATACGCAGTATTTT,CASSQEWRPDTQYF
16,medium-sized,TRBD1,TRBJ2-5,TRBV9,TGTGCCAGCAGCGTAGCTTCCCAGGGGGCGGGGGAGACCCAGTACTTC,CASSVASQGAGETQYF
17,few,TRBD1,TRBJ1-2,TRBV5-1,TGCGCCAGCAGGAAGAGCTACGGGACAGGCGAGGACTATGGCTACACCTTC,CASRKSYGTGEDYGYTF
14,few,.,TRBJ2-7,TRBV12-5,TGTGCTAGTGCCCCACAGGGTCCCTCCTACGAGCAGTACTTC,CASAPQGPSYEQYF
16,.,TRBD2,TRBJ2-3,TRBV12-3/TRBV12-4,TGTGCCAGCAGTTTCCTCCGCGGGGGGGCAGCCGATACGCAGTATTTT,CASSFLRGGAADTQYF
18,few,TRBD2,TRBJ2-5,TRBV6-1,TGTGCCAGCAGAGCTGGGACTAGCGGGGGCCGGGGGTTCGGGACCCAGTACTTC,CASRAGTSGGRGFGTQYF
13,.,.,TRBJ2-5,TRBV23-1,TGCGCCACGCCGTTGTGGGCCCAAGAGACCCAGTACTTC,CATPLWAQETQYF
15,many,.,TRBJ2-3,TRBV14,TGTGCCAGCAGCCAAGCCTTAGGAGCAGCAGATACGCAGTATTTT,CASSQALGAADTQYF
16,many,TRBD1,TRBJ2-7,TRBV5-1,TGCGCCAGCAGCCATCAGGGGGCCACGGTGACCTACGAGCAGTACTTC,CASSHQGATVTYEQYF
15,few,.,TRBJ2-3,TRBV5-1,TGCGCCAGCAGCTTGATAGGGAAGGGCACAGATACGCAGTATTTT,CASSLIGKGTDTQYF
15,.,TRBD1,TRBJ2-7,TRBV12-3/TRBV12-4,TGTGCCAGCAGCCTCGGACAGGGGGTTATCTACGAGCAGTACTTC,CASSLGQGVIYEQYF
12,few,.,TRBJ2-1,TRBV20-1,TGCAGTGCTAGAGGCAGCAACAATGAGCAGTTCTTC,CSARGSNNEQFF
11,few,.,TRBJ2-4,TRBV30,TGTGCCTGGGGAGGGACGGCTCTTCAGTACTTC,CAWGGTALQYF
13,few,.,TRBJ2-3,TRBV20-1,TGCAGTGCTCTAGGGGGGACCACAGATACGCAGTATTTT,CSALGGTTDTQYF
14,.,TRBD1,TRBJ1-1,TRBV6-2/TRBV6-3,TGTGCCAGCAGCCTCGACAGGGCCCCAACTGAAGCTTTCTTT,CASSLDRAPTEAFF
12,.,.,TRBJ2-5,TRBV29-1,TGCAGCGTTGTGGCCCCTCAAGAGACCCAGTACTTC,CSVVAPQETQYF
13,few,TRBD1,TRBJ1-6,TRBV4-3,TGCGCCAGCAGCCAGGGGACAGGTTCACCCCTCCACTTT,CASSQGTGSPLHF
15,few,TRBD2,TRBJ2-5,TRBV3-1,TGTGCCAGCAGCGCCCTTAGCGGGGGGGTCGAGACCCAGTACTTC,CASSALSGGVETQYF
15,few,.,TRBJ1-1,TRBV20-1,TGCAGTGCTACACCCTCCGGCAAGGCCATGACTGAAGCTTTCTTT,CSATPSGKAMTEAFF
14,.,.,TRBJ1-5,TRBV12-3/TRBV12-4,TGTGCCAGCAGTTTCGGCGGGGAACGTCAGCCCCAGCATTTT,CASSFGGERQPQHF
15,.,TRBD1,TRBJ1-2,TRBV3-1,TGTGCCAGCAGCCCAGAGGGGACAGGGGGCAGAGGCTACACCTTC,CASSPEGTGGRGYTF
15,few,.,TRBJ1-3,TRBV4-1,TGCGCCAGCAGCCGCTACCGGGACTATGGAAACACCATATATTTT,CASSRYRDYGNTIYF
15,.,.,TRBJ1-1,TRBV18,TGTGCCAGCTCACCAAGGACCGCACAAAACACTGAAGCTTTCTTT,CASSPRTAQNTEAFF
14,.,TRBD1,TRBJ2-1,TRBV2,TGTGCCAGCAGGGACAGGCTCCTTGCCAATGAGCAGTTCTTC,CASRDRLLANEQFF
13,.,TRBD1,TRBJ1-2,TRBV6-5,TGTGCCAGCAGTTACCAGGACAGGGCGGGCTACACCTTC,CASSYQDRAGYTF
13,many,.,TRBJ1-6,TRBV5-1,TGCGCCAGCAGCAACTCCCCGGAGTCACCCCTCCACTTT,CASSNSPESPLHF
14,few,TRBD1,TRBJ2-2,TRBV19,TGTGCCAGTAGTGTGACAGGGTACACCGGGGAGCTGTTTTTT,CASSVTGYTGELFF
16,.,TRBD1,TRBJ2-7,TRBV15,TGTGCCACCAGCAGAGGCCCGGGACAGGTCTCCTACGAGCAGTACTTC,CATSRGPGQVSYEQYF
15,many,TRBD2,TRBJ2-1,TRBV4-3,TGCGCCAGCAGCCAAGGGCTAGCGGGGTTAGATGAGCAGTTCTTC,CASSQGLAGLDEQFF